Listed below are T cell receptor beta chains from one sample, sequenced in a study of shared clonotypes between healthy human individuals. Libraries were prepared by immunoSEQ multiplex PCR; TCRdb keeps only in-frame clonotypes and omits some of them. The sample holds nearly 2 million clones; about 94% are singletons and the top ten take 1.2%. What was sequenced was naive CD8+ T cells sorted from blood. The receptor source for this set is a man younger than 35 in good health. Each CDR3 is given without its conserved first and last residue. D genes are given only for firm matches.

NA,TRBJ1-5,TRBV5-6,ASSLGQWGNQPQH
NA,TRBJ2-3,TRBV29-1,SAPSLLMGDTQY
NA,TRBJ1-2,TRBV5-6,ASSLDDVGINYGYT
TRBD2,TRBJ2-3,TRBV13,ASSLRLASRTDTQY
NA,TRBJ2-7,TRBV13,ASSYQGEDEQY
TRBD1,TRBJ1-6,TRBV7-9,ASSLGQASSYNSPLH
NA,TRBJ1-1,TRBV6-5,ASIAVNTEAF
NA,TRBJ2-2,TRBV11-2,ASSFPYTGELF
NA,TRBJ2-7,TRBV29-1,SVADDSYEQY
NA,TRBJ1-5,TRBV10-1,ASSEALGQPQH
TRBD1,TRBJ2-5,TRBV28,ASSWDSEETQY
TRBD2,TRBJ2-7,TRBV30,AWSVWGGVSGGEQY
TRBD2,TRBJ2-3,TRBV10-1,ASSKGLAGSVPAQY
NA,TRBJ1-3,TRBV4-1,ASSPRWAADTIY
NA,TRBJ2-7,TRBV4-1,ASSQGLAGSYEQY
NA,TRBJ2-5,TRBV13,ASSIWGTYQETQY
NA,TRBJ1-1,TRBV13,ASSSATEAF
TRBD1,TRBJ2-1,TRBV27,ASSWGQPSSYNEQF
NA,TRBJ2-7,TRBV28,ASSPTTGFEQY
TRBD1,TRBJ2-1,TRBV7-6,ASSSGQGLWNEQF
TRBD2,TRBJ2-2,TRBV2,ASSERASGSTGELF
NA,TRBJ2-6,TRBV27,ASSLSHQGVVGANVLT
NA,TRBJ1-1,TRBV2,ASSLNTEAF
NA,TRBJ2-2,TRBV27,ASSSTGELF
NA,TRBJ2-7,TRBV28,ASSLTPPGPIPYEQY
TRBD1,TRBJ1-1,TRBV30,AWSEQGETFKAF
TRBD2,TRBJ2-1,TRBV30,AWGLAGGLDEQF
NA,TRBJ1-1,TRBV11-2,ASSQGLGVNTEAF
TRBD1,TRBJ1-4,TRBV7-6,ASSRPTGASLTLNEKLF
NA,TRBJ1-1,TRBV5-4,ASSLDTRYTEAF
TRBD1,TRBJ2-7,TRBV9,ASSEHGDRVYEQY